Shown below are 10 T cell receptor beta chains from a single sample sequenced in a study of T-cell memory formation after mild COVID-19 (dated by TCRdb to the early 2020s). Library preparation employed 5' RACE. Sequenced using an Illumina NovaSeq 6000. TCRdb reanalyzed the raw reads on its own, using fastp at Q25 for trimming and MiXCR for clone calling, and kept in-frame beta chains. Rows with one shared CDR3 protein collapse into an entry with the most common genes and DNA. The table for this sample lists several thousand distinct CDR3 sequences; around 45% of them were counted only once. The ten largest clones add up to 2.6% of the sample. Sequencing was carried out using PBMCs or a T cell subset sorted from them (not recorded which). The receptors come from an adult who had mild COVID-19 (a few samples of this study predate the infection). The sample titles of this study are shuffled in the database, so cell type and time point are left out.

For the CDR3, the DNA is TGTGCCAGCTCCCCAACGAACGGGGTCAATGAGCAGTTCTTC. The encoded protein is CASSPTNGVNEQFF. This chain uses TRBV12-3 or TRBV12-4 with TRBJ2-1, with a possible D match to TRBD2 (5 bases). There are 14 residues in the CDR3. Trimming removed 8 bases at V and 6 bases at J, with 17 bases between.

By sample fraction, this clonotype is medium-sized. The chain joins TRBV20-1 to TRBJ2-2; weak D call: TRBD2 (6 bases). The CDR3 loop spans 13 amino acids. The ends were cut back, 2 bases at V and 5 bases at J, with 9 bases in the middle. Germline V gene data show CDR1 as DFQATT and CDR2 as SNEGSKA (reference sequence). CDR3 loop: CSARSRGTGELFF. For the CDR3, the DNA is TGCAGTGCTAGAAGTCGGGGGACCGGGGAGCTGTTTTTT.

This clonotype is labeled medium-sized. This chain joins TRBV6-1 and TRBJ2-3; 10 nucleotides line up with TRBD1. The V and J ends lost 3 bases and 1 base, in that order; junction bases with no gene match: 1. CDR1 and CDR2 (germline): MNHNS, SASEGT. This CDR3 has 15 amino acids. The CDR3 nucleotides are TGTGCCAGCAGTGAGACAGGGGGCGGCACAGATACGCAGTATTTT. It is translated as CASSETGGGTDTQYF.

This chain links TRBV7-9 with TRBJ2-5; D is unclear. V dropped 3 bases and J dropped 5 bases, with 7 bases sitting between them. Germline assignment: CDR1 SEHNR and CDR2 FQNEAQ (reference sequence). The CDR3 has 12 residues. CDR3 region: CASSFAQETQYF. CDR3 sequence (DNA): TGTGCCAGCAGCTTTGCGCAGGAGACCCAGTACTTC.

This chain links TRBV29-1 with TRBJ2-7; TRBD1 might be the D (6 bases). The CDR3 has 11 amino acids. The V end lost 6 bases, the J end lost 2 bases, and 8 bases lay between the germline ends. CDR1 is SQVTM, CDR2 ANQGSEA, per germline. CDR3 in amino acids: CSVRTAYEQYF. CDR3 nucleotides: TGCAGCGTCAGGACAGCCTACGAGCAGTACTTC.

In this sample, this clonotype is medium-sized. The rearrangement uses TRBV29-1 and TRBJ1-5; perhaps TRBD1 as D (5 bases). The length of the CDR3 is 10 residues. Per the germline V gene, CDR1 is SQVTM and CDR2 is ANQGSEA. V lost 6 bases and J 10 bases, leaving 10 bases between the germline ends. In nucleotides, the CDR3 is TGCAGCGTAGGGACCGAACCCCAGCATTTT. It is translated as CSVGTEPQHF.

This clonotype has a count of ten or more. The chain recombines TRBV27 with TRBJ2-3, with 10 bases matching TRBD2. Germline V gives CDR1 MNHEY, CDR2 SMNVEV (reference sequence). V dropped 6 bases and J dropped 0; count of bases not matched to a gene: 18. There are 20 residues in the CDR3. In DNA, the CDR3 is TGTGCCAGCAGCAGAAATATAGGACTAGCGGCACCTTTTAGCACAGATACGCAGTATTTT. This sequence encodes CASSRNIGLAAPFSTDTQYF.

The rearrangement links TRBV6-1 to TRBJ1-2, with TRBD1 matching 9 bases. The V gene end was trimmed by 6 bases and the J gene end by 7 bases; junction bases not matched to a gene: 15. Germline V gene lookup returns CDR1 MNHNS and CDR2 SASEGT. This CDR3 is built from 16 residues. This CDR3 is CASRSGQGKGGSGYTF. CDR3 DNA sequence: TGTGCCAGCAGATCCGGACAGGGGAAGGGTGGCAGTGGCTACACCTTC.

The rearrangement joins TRBV7-9 to TRBJ1-3; D is unresolved. The V gene lost 3 bases and the J gene lost 9 bases, with 15 bases spanning the gap. This CDR3 is built from 14 residues. Per germline, CDR1 SEHNR and CDR2 FQNEAQ (reference sequence). CDR3 amino acids: CASSFGELRGTIYF. CDR3 bases: TGTGCCAGCAGCTTTGGAGAGTTGAGAGGCACCATATATTTT.

The genes are TRBV6-5 and TRBJ2-7, with TRBD1 identical over 7 bases. Germline CDR1 and CDR2: MNHEY and SVGAGI. The length of the CDR3 is 13 residues. The V segment lost 5 bases and the J segment 5 bases; nucleotides outside the gene matches: 6. In nucleotides, the CDR3 is TGTGCCAGCAGTGAGACAGGGTTCGACGAGCAGTACTTC. Translated: CASSETGFDEQYF.